The 9 T cell receptor beta chains below all came from one sample that was sequenced in a study of blood T cell repertoires in COVID-19. Using immunoSEQ multiplex PCR, the repertoire was profiled, and TCRdb retains in-frame clones only, with some absent. The table has fewer than 85,000 clones, approximately 80% seen once. The specimen was peripheral blood. Every receptor here comes from a woman aged 55-70 years with acute or convalescent COVID-19.

The rearrangement joins TRBV29-1 to TRBJ2-7; 7 nucleotides align to TRBD1. V dropped 7 bases and J dropped 4; count of bases not matched to a gene: 7. The germline gives CDR1 SQVTM, CDR2 ANQGSEA. This CDR3 has 12 amino acids. The CDR3 coding sequence is TGCAGCGCTCATGGGGACAGATACGAGCAGTACTTC. Amino acids: CSAHGDRYEQYF.

This clone was recorded a few times. The chain employs TRBV7-3 and TRBJ1-6; D is uncertain. Germline-derived CDR1 and CDR2 are SGHTA and FQGTGA. The V end was cut by 3 bases, the J end by 7 bases, with 7 bases between. The CDR3 runs 13 residues. The CDR3 region is CASSFQINSPLHF. CDR3 coding DNA: TGTGCCAGCAGCTTCCAGATAAATTCACCCCTCCACTTT.

The chain recombines TRBV19 with TRBJ2-7; perhaps TRBD1 as D (5 bases). The CDR3 spans 13 residues. V dropped 6 bases and J dropped 5 bases, with 14 bases sitting between them. Germline lookup yields CDR1 LNHDA and CDR2 SQIVND (reference sequence). The CDR3 DNA follows: TGTGCCAGTAGGGGGAAGGACACCCACGAGCAGTACTTC. It yields the protein CASRGKDTHEQYF. Full variable domain (remainder filled in from reference TRBV19 and TRBJ2-7): DGGITQSPKYLFRKEGQNVTLSCEQNLNHDAMYWYRQDPGQGLRLIYYSQIVNDFQKGDIAEGYSVSREKKESFPLTVTSAQKNPTAFYLCASRGKDTHEQYFGPGTRLTVT.

The chain carries TRBV7-9 and TRBJ1-4; tentatively, D is TRBD1 (6 bases). V was clipped by 0 bases and J by 2 bases, with 13 bases between them. The CDR3 totals 17 residues. The germline V gene has CDR1 SEHNR and CDR2 FQNEAQ (reference sequence). DNA of the CDR3: TGTGCCAGCAGCTTAGCGCGCAGGGGAATGACTAATGAAAAACTGTTTTTT. It encodes CASSLARRGMTNEKLFF.

The chain employs TRBV9 and TRBJ2-5; no definite D call. Germline CDR1 SGDLS, CDR2 YYNGEE. The CDR3 has 14 residues. The V gene lost 4 bases and the J gene lost 5 bases, with 15 bases spanning the gap. This CDR3 reads CASSSHAYPETQYF. CDR3 nucleotide sequence: TGTGCCAGCAGCTCCCACGCCTATCCGGAGACCCAGTACTTC.

This clone was seen once. The chain carries TRBV4-2 and TRBJ1-5, with 7 bases aligning to TRBD1. Trimming at V came to 2 bases and at J to 7 bases, leaving 5 bases not matched to a gene. Per germline, CDR1 LGHNA and CDR2 YNFKEQ. The CDR3 spans 14 residues. CDR3 nucleotide sequence: TGTGCCAGCAGCCAACAGGGGGACCGGCAGCCCCAGCATTTT. Translated: CASSQQGDRQPQHF.

The rearrangement joins TRBV5-5 to TRBJ2-1; TRBD2 matches at 12 bases. In germline, CDR1 is SGHKS, CDR2 YYEKEE (reference sequence). V lost 2 bases and J lost 6; bases outside the gene matches: 9. The CDR3 covers 17 residues. CDR3 residues: CASSFGPLAGGPNEQFF. CDR3 DNA sequence: TGTGCCAGCAGCTTTGGCCCCCTAGCGGGGGGGCCCAATGAGCAGTTCTTC.

The chain combines TRBV4-1 with TRBJ2-7; D gene unclear. CDR3 length: 12 amino acids. Germline lookup yields CDR1 MGHRA and CDR2 YSYEKL. Trimming stripped 1 base from V and 7 bases from J, with 8 bases between. CDR3 sequence reads: CASSQGGVEQYF. CDR3 nucleotide sequence: TGCGCCAGCAGCCAAGGAGGCGTGGAGCAGTACTTC.

This clone was picked up one time. V and J are TRBV19 and TRBJ1-5; TRBD1 matches at 9 bases. The V segment lost 10 bases and the J segment 3 bases; nucleotides outside the gene matches: 10. This CDR3 contains 15 residues. Per germline, CDR1 LNHDA and CDR2 SQIVND (reference sequence). In DNA form, the CDR3 reads TGTGCCATCCGGGACAGGGTTCCGAACAATCAGCCCCAGCATTTT. Protein product: CAIRDRVPNNQPQHF.